In its sample, the clone carrying this TCR beta chain was seen a few times. Its antigen is undetermined. The data belong to a study of T cells in Graves' hyperthyroidism and ophthalmopathy. Whole-study findings and limits: Ophthalmopathy was told apart from stable hyperthyroidism by a 13 V-J model.

Germline V CDR1 and CDR2: LNHDA, SQIVND (reference sequence). V was pared by 1 base and J by 5 bases, with 6 bases between. The CDR3 is made up of 12 amino acids. The source material, RNA transcripts, was used to amplify TCR beta CDR3 regions. The TCR CDR3 was amplified in a first-round RT-PCR using the HTBI primer set. TCRdb used MiXCR to reprocess the multiplex PCR reads, holding one entry per CDR3 protein. Here the sample spans roughly 700,000 distinct CDR3 sequences, roughly a sixth being singletons. The TCR sequence derives from a man in his fifties with Graves' hyperthyroidism. The sample consisted of blood. The chain combines TRBV19 with TRBJ2-7; a weak D match, TRBD2 (5 bases). In nucleotides, the CDR3 is TGTGCCAGTAGTATAGCCGGGAACGAGCAGTACTTC. The encoded protein is CASSIAGNEQYF.